This T cell receptor (beta chain) was sequenced in a study of blood T cell repertoires in COVID-19. About the research overall: The origin of the acute and convalescent COVID-19 samples was the United States, Italy and Spain. In each case, the material was cDNA or gDNA derived from T cells, B-cell-depleted T cells, or PBMCs.

In the original processing: Nucleated cell number was recorded as an estimate derived from reference gene primer amplification. Measured with immunoSEQ multiplex PCR; TCRdb has only the in-frame clones, and not every one. V, J and clone size are those of that table, while D and trimming were read from the DNA. The sample comprises fewer than 200,000 clones, about 80% of which are singletons, and around 8.1% rests with the top ten. The trim removed 3 bases at V and 6 bases at J, leaving 8 bases unmatched. Germline V CDR1 and CDR2: ENHRY, SYGVKD. The CDR3 has 15 residues. This sequence originates from a man between 60 and 75 years old with acute or convalescent COVID-19. Sequences were obtained from peripheral blood. The chain links TRBV10-3 to TRBJ2-1; the match to TRBD2 covers 7 bases. CDR3 in amino acids: CAISERGRAPNEQFF. CDR3 sequence (DNA): TGTGCCATCAGTGAACGGGGGAGGGCGCCCAATGAGCAGTTCTTC.